What follows are 21 T cell receptor beta chains derived from one specimen sequenced in a study of blood T cell repertoires in COVID-19. Produced via immunoSEQ multiplex PCR; TCRdb's table is partial and in-frame only. Among hundreds of thousands of clones listed, 70% to 90% were seen once. Specimen: PBMCs or T cells enriched from blood (not recorded which). These TCRs come from a woman aged 40 to 50 with acute COVID-19.

The V gene is TRBV27, the J gene TRBJ2-6; D call uncertain. V was cut by 5 bases and J by 0 bases, with 8 bases left in between. The CDR3 contains 15 residues. Looked up from germline, CDR1 is MNHEY and CDR2 is SMNVEV (reference sequence). The CDR3 bases are TGTGCCAGCAGTAAGAGGAACTCTGGGGCCAACGTCCTGACTTTC. Amino acid sequence: CASSKRNSGANVLTF.

The rearrangement uses TRBV5-6 and TRBJ2-5; TRBD1 matches at 8 bases. The CDR3 extends over 13 amino acids. Germline CDR1 SGHDT, CDR2 YYEEEE. V was pared by 4 bases and J by 3 bases, with 2 bases of the junction left unmatched. The CDR3 is CASSGQGKETQYF. As DNA, the CDR3 is TGTGCCAGCAGCGGACAGGGAAAAGAGACCCAGTACTTC.

V is TRBV5-1 and J is TRBJ2-3; D is perhaps TRBD2 (5 bases). Germline V gene lookup returns CDR1 SGHRS and CDR2 YFSETQ. The CDR3 contains 15 residues. V was clipped by 0 bases and J by 4 bases, with 12 bases between them. CDR3 sequence (DNA): TGCGCCAGCAGCTTGGACGGTTCGGGATCAGATACGCAGTATTTT. Protein sequence: CASSLDGSGSDTQYF. Full variable domain (missing parts from reference TRBV5-1 and TRBJ2-3): KAGVTQTPRYLIKTRGQQVTLSCSPISGHRSVSWYQQTPGQGLQFLFEYFSETQRNKGNFPGRFSGRQFSNSRSEMNVSTLELGDSALYLCASSLDGSGSDTQYFGPGTRLTVL.

The chain is built from TRBV7-2 and TRBJ2-1; D perhaps matches TRBD1 (6 bases). The germline V gene encodes CDR1 SGHTA and CDR2 FQGNSA. This CDR3 has 14 residues. V shed 5 bases and J shed 4 bases, with 12 bases lying between them. The DNA for the CDR3 is TGTGCCAGCAGCAACAACAGGGCTTACAATGAGCAGTTCTTC. This gives the protein CASSNNRAYNEQFF.

V usage is TRBV27 and J usage is TRBJ1-4, with D maybe TRBD1 (5 bases). V shed 5 bases and J shed 0 bases, with 16 bases lying between them. The CDR3 runs to 17 residues. The germline gives CDR1 MNHEY, CDR2 SMNVEV (reference sequence). CDR3 nucleotide sequence: TGTGCCAGCAGTCAAAGGGGCTCTTTTACAACTAATGAAAAACTGTTTTTT. Encoded protein: CASSQRGSFTTNEKLFF.

The chain is built from TRBV18 and TRBJ2-1; the D is unclear. This CDR3 is built from 13 residues. Looked up from germline, CDR1 is KGHSH and CDR2 is LQKENI. Trimming removed 5 bases at V and 1 base at J, with 6 bases between. The CDR3, as DNA: TGTGCCAGCTCAGAGATTTCCTACAATGAGCAGTTCTTC. It is translated as CASSEISYNEQFF.

In this sample, this clone turned up a few times. The chain carries TRBV30 and TRBJ1-3; D gene unclear. The CDR3 consists of 14 residues. The V end was cut by 4 bases, the J end by 2 bases, with 12 bases between. Germline CDR1 GTSNPN, CDR2 SVGIG (reference sequence). The chain's CDR3 is CAWTPDGTGNTIYF. CDR3 DNA sequence: TGTGCCTGGACCCCGGACGGGACTGGAAACACCATATATTTT.

This chain uses TRBV30 with TRBJ1-1; TRBD1 agrees at 9 bases. CDR1 GTSNPN and CDR2 SVGIG come from the germline V gene (reference sequence). The CDR3 consists of 11 residues. With V trimmed by 3 bases and J by 11 bases, 4 bases remained unmatched. CDR3 loop: CAWRDRGGAFF. DNA for the CDR3: TGTGCCTGGAGAGACAGGGGGGGTGCTTTCTTT.

The chain recombines TRBV4-3 with TRBJ2-5, with TRBD2 matching over 11 bases. This CDR3 spans 18 amino acids. With V trimmed by 0 bases and J by 3 bases, 9 bases remained unmatched. Germline loops: CDR1 LGHNA, CDR2 YSLEER. This CDR3 is CASSQDLAGGTIKETQYF. Here the CDR3 DNA reads TGCGCCAGCAGCCAAGATCTAGCGGGAGGCACTATCAAAGAGACCCAGTACTTC.

The chain combines TRBV18 with TRBJ2-1; 9 bases are shared with TRBD2. There are 16 residues in the CDR3. Germline trimming cut 0 bases from V and 9 bases from J; bases unmatched to any gene: 9. CDR1 is KGHSH, CDR2 LQKENI, per germline. CDR3 sequence reads: CASSPPFGGRAVEQFF. The CDR3, as DNA: TGTGCCAGCTCACCACCCTTTGGCGGGAGGGCCGTTGAGCAGTTCTTC.

V gene TRBV28 combines with J gene TRBJ2-7; maybe TRBD1 (6 bases). Looked up from germline, CDR1 is MDHEN and CDR2 is SYDVKM. The CDR3 consists of 13 residues. The V end was cut by 8 bases, the J end by 3 bases, with 14 bases between. CDR3 sequence (DNA): TGTGCCAGCGACACAGGGTCTATCTACGAGCAGTACTTC. It is translated as CASDTGSIYEQYF.

This chain connects TRBV11-2 to TRBJ2-2, with a tentative D call TRBD2 (5 bases). Germline CDR1 SGHAT, CDR2 FQNNGV. V was trimmed by 8 bases and J by 5 bases, leaving 18 bases between them. The CDR3 sequence is 15 residues long. In nucleotides, the CDR3 is TGTGCCAGCCTCCCCCGTGGGAGTGGTACCGGGGAGCTGTTTTTT. Its protein product is CASLPRGSGTGELFF.

The gene calls are TRBV27 and TRBJ1-1; possibly TRBD1 for D (5 bases). From germline, CDR1 is MNHEY and CDR2 SMNVEV (reference sequence). The CDR3 is 16 residues long. Trimming stripped 11 bases from V and 2 bases from J, with 24 bases between. CDR3 DNA sequence: TGTGCCCTCACCGATCGGGGGTGGCGGGTCAACACTGAAGCTTTCTTT. Its translation is CALTDRGWRVNTEAFF.

V is TRBV15 and J is TRBJ2-1; D might be TRBD2 (7 bases). Germline loops: CDR1 LNHNV, CDR2 YYDKDF (reference sequence). The CDR3 runs 16 residues. The V gene lost 2 bases and the J gene lost 1 base, with 12 bases spanning the gap. The CDR3 DNA is TGTGCCACCAGCAGATTGGGGGGGCGGTCCTACAATGAGCAGTTCTTC. Its protein is CATSRLGGRSYNEQFF.

This clone was counted a few times. The gene calls are TRBV12-3 or TRBV12-4 and TRBJ2-7, with D possibly TRBD2 on 6 matching bases. Trimming stripped 3 bases from V and 7 bases from J, with 13 bases between. The CDR3 is 13 residues long. The CDR3 loop is CASSLSPTREQYF. The CDR3 DNA is TGTGCCAGCAGTTTGAGTCCGACTAGGGAGCAGTACTTC.

The chain recombines TRBV27 with TRBJ1-2, with 7 bases fitting TRBD1. The ends lost 10 bases at V and 2 bases at J; junction bases unmatched: 7. Looked up from germline, CDR1 is MNHEY and CDR2 is SMNVEV (reference sequence). This CDR3 is 13 amino acids long. The CDR3 sequence is CATGDRANYGYTF. The CDR3 coding sequence is TGTGCCACGGGGGACAGAGCAAACTATGGCTACACCTTC.

The DNA for the CDR3 is TGTGCCAGCAGGGGGTCGGGAACTGGAAACACCATATATTTT. It is translated as CASRGSGTGNTIYF. The rearrangement joins TRBV28 to TRBJ1-3, with D unclear. CDR1 and CDR2 from the germline V gene are MDHEN and SYDVKM. The V gene lost 6 bases and the J gene lost 2 bases, with 11 bases spanning the gap. This CDR3 comprises 14 residues.

V gene TRBV28 combines with J gene TRBJ1-5; D might be TRBD1 (5 bases). The germline V gene has CDR1 MDHEN and CDR2 SYDVKM. The CDR3 is 14 residues long. V was cut by 8 bases and J by 7 bases, with 18 bases left in between. CDR3 region: CASAADNTGQPQHF. For the CDR3, the DNA is TGTGCCAGCGCCGCGGACAACACCGGGCAGCCCCAGCATTTT.

The CDR3 DNA sequence: TGTGCCAGCAGGCCGACAGGGGGCACTGAAGCTTTCTTT. Translating gives CASRPTGGTEAFF. This sequence joins TRBV6-5 and TRBJ1-1, with 9 bases fitting TRBD1. CDR1 is MNHEY, CDR2 SVGAGI, per germline. The J segment lost 4 bases and the V segment lost 6 bases, leaving 3 bases of the junction unmatched. The CDR3 has 13 residues.

The V and J genes are TRBV15 and TRBJ1-6, with D possibly being TRBD1 (5 bases). CDR1 LNHNV and CDR2 YYDKDF come from the germline V gene (reference sequence). V was shortened by 4 bases and J by 7 bases, with 8 bases between the two germline ends. This CDR3 is built from 13 residues. The DNA for the CDR3 is TGTGCCACCAGCACTACAGGAAATTCACCCCTCCACTTT. Amino acid sequence: CATSTTGNSPLHF.

The sample holds a few counts of this clone. The chain combines TRBV6-2 or TRBV6-3 with TRBJ2-5, with D uncertain. V was clipped by 3 bases and J by 5 bases, with 19 bases between them. Germline CDR1 is MNHEY and CDR2 is SVGEGT. This CDR3 is built from 16 residues. The CDR3 DNA reads TGTGCCAGCAGTTATTGGGCCACTCGAGTATCGGAGACCCAGTACTTC. Protein sequence: CASSYWATRVSETQYF.